This T cell receptor beta chain was recorded in a study of graft-versus-host responses after intestinal transplantation. For the study at large: Each recipient received anti-thymocyte globulin induction, then tacrolimus and steroids for 2 to 4 years.

CDR1 and CDR2 from the germline V gene are ENHRY and SYGVKD. The CDR3 has 14 residues. With V trimmed by 6 bases and J by 5 bases, 6 bases remained unmatched. Study outcomes and limitations: Recipient marrow showed GvH clones, some seen first in ileum or blood. Among circulating GvH clones, peak levels were associated with early post-transplant declines in HvG clones.

Responders that carried the CFSE label, roughly 200,000 of them, were plated with roughly 200,000 irradiated, violet-dye-labeled stimulator cells. A sort after the reaction isolated proliferating CFSE-low CD3+CD4+ and CD3+CD8+ responders. Using immunoSEQ multiplex PCR, the repertoire was profiled, and TCRdb retains in-frame clones only, with some absent. The sample yields about 21,000 clones, over 40% seen once. The sample was alloreactive CD8+ T cells from a mixed lymphocyte reaction culture, taken before intestinal transplant. As for subset: CFSE-low proliferating T cells sorted from roughly six-day pre-transplant mixed lymphocyte reaction (GvH or HvG direction). The clonotype originates from a human patient who received an intestinal transplant. This chain joins TRBV10-3 and TRBJ2-5; 10 positions match TRBD2. The CDR3 bases are TGTGCCATCAGCCCGAGCGGGAGGGTTGAGACCCAGTACTTC. It yields the protein CAISPSGRVETQYF.